This TCR beta chain appears in the sequencing data of a study of lymphopenia after photon versus proton radiotherapy. Findings of the study overall: Oligoclonal CD8+ Temra expansion after nadir drove photon patients' diversity drop. Authors raise, but do not show, better survival with proton therapy. Relative stability marked proton patients; photon patients lost diversity and naive cells. Larger post-nadir TCR diversity loss correlated inversely with survival in deceased patients.

This CDR3 has 14 amino acids. The V gene lost 1 base and the J gene lost 4 bases, with 10 bases spanning the gap. Germline V gene sequence: CDR1 LGHNA, CDR2 YSLEER. Assay used: immunoSEQ multiplex PCR; TCRdb lists only in-frame clones, some missing. The data contain about 19,000 clones, approximately 90% of them singletons. With respect to this clone: Its specificity is not known.

The J gene is TRBJ1-1, the V gene TRBV4-3, with D unclear. Sequences were derived from peripheral blood, sampled from a patient treated with photon-based radiotherapy. The source is a man in his 60s with pancreatic cancer. The CDR3 loop reads CASSQVFGGTEAFF. The CDR3 DNA is TGCGCCAGCAGCCAAGTCTTTGGTGGCACTGAAGCTTTCTTT.